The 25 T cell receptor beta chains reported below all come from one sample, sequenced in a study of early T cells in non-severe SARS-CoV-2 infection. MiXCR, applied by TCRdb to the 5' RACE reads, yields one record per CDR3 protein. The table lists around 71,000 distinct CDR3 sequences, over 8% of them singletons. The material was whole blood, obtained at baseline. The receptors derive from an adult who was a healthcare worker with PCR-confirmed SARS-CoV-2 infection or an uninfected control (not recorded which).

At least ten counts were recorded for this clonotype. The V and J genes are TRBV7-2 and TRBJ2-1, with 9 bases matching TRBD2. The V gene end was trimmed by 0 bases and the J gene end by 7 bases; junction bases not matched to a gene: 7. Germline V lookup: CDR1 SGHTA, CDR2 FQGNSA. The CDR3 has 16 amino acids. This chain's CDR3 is CASSLASSGTTNEQFF. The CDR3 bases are TGTGCCAGCAGCTTAGCGTCTAGCGGGACGACGAATGAGCAGTTCTTC.

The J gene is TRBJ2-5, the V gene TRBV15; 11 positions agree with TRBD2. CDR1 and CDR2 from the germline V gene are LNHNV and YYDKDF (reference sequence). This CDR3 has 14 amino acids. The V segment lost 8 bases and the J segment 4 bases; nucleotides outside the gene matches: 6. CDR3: CATSFLAGGETQYF. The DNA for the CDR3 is TGTGCCACCTCATTCCTAGCGGGAGGAGAGACCCAGTACTTC. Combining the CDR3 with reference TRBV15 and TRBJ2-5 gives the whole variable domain DAMVIQNPRYQVTQFGKPVTLSCSQTLNHNVMYWYQQKSSQAPKLLFHYYDKDFNNEADTPDNFQSRRPNTSFCFLDIRSPGLGDTAMYLCATSFLAGGETQYFGPGTRLLVL.

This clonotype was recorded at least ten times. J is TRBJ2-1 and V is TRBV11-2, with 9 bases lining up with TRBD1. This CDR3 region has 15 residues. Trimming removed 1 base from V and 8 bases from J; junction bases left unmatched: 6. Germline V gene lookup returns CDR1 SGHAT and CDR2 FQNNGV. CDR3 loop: CASSLAGQGFDEQFF. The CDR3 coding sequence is TGTGCCAGCAGCTTAGCGGGACAGGGTTTCGATGAGCAGTTCTTC.

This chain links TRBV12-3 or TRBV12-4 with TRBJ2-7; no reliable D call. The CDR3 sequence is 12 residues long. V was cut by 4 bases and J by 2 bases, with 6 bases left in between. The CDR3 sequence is CASSSQPYEQYF. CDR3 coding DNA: TGTGCCAGCAGTTCCCAACCCTACGAGCAGTACTTC.

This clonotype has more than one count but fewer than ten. CDR3: CSAFSGESNQPQHF. CDR3 in DNA: TGCAGTGCTTTTTCAGGGGAAAGCAATCAGCCCCAGCATTTT. V usage is TRBV20-1 and J usage is TRBJ1-5; a possible D gene is TRBD1 (6 bases). This CDR3 has 14 residues. From germline, CDR1 is DFQATT and CDR2 SNEGSKA (reference sequence). The germline V and J ends were trimmed by 5 bases and 1 base, with 12 bases remaining between them.

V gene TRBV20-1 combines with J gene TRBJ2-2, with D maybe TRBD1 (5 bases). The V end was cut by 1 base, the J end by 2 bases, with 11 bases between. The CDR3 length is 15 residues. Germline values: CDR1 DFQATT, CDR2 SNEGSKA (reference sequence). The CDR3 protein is CSARATDPNTGELFF. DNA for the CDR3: TGCAGTGCTAGAGCGACAGATCCCAACACCGGGGAGCTGTTTTTT.

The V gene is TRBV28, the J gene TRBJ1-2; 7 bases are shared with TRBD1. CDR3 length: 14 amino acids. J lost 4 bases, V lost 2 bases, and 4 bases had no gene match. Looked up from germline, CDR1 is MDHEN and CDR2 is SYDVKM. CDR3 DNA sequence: TGTGCCAGCAGTTTAGACAGGGATCCCTATGGCTACACCTTC. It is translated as CASSLDRDPYGYTF.

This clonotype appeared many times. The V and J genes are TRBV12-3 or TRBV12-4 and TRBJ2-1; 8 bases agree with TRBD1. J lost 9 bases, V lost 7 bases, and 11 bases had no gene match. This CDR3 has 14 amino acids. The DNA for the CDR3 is TGTGCCAGCATCAGAAGTCAGGGGGCGGGTGAGCAGTTCTTC. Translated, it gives CASIRSQGAGEQFF.

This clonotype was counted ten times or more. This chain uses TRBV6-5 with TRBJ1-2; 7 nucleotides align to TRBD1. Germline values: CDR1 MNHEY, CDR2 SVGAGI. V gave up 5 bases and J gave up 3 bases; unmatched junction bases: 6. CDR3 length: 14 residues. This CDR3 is CASSIRDRDYGYTF. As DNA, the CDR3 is TGTGCCAGCAGTATAAGAGACAGGGACTATGGCTACACCTTC.

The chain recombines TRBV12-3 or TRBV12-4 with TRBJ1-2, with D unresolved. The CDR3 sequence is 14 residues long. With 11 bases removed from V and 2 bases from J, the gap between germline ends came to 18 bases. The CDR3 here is CAWPGSYRNYGYTF. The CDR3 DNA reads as TGTGCCTGGCCGGGGTCGTACAGAAACTATGGCTACACCTTC.

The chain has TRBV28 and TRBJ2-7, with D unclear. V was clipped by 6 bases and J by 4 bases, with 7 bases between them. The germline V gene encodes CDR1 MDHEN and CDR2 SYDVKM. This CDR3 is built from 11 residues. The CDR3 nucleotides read TGTGCCAGCAGCTTAGATTACGAGCAGTACTTC. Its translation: CASSLDYEQYF.

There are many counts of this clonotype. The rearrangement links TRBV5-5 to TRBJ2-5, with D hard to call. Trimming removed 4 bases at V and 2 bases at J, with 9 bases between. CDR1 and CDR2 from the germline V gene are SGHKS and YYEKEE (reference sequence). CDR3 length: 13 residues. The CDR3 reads CASSLGPQETQYF. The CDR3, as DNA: TGTGCCAGCAGCCTTGGCCCACAAGAGACCCAGTACTTC.

The CDR3 loop is CASSMSAATDTQYF. The CDR3 nucleotides read TGTGCCAGTAGTATGTCAGCGGCGACAGATACGCAGTATTTT. This chain connects TRBV19 to TRBJ2-3, with D maybe TRBD2 (5 bases). The V gene's germline CDR1 is LNHDA and CDR2 SQIVND (reference sequence). With 3 bases removed from V and 3 bases from J, the gap between germline ends came to 10 bases. This CDR3 comprises 14 residues.

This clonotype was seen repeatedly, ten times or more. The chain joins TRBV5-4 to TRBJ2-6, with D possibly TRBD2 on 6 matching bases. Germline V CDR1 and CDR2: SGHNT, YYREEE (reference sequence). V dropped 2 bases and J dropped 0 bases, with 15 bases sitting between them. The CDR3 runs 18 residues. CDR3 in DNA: TGTGCCAGCAGCTTTTCAAGCGGGCCCATCTCTGGGGCCAACGTCCTGACTTTC. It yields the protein CASSFSSGPISGANVLTF.

For the CDR3, the DNA is TGCAGTGCCCCAAGGGGGGGCAGGGTCGACGGGGAGCTGTTTTTT. Amino acid sequence: CSAPRGGRVDGELFF. J is TRBJ2-2 and V is TRBV20-1, with a weak D call TRBD2 (7 bases). V lost 6 bases and J lost 7, with 21 bases in between. The CDR3 runs to 15 residues. Looked up from germline, CDR1 is DFQATT and CDR2 is SNEGSKA (reference sequence).

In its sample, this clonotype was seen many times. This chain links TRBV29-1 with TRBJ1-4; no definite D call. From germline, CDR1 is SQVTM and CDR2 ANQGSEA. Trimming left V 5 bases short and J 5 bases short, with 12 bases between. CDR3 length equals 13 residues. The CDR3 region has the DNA TGCAGCGTTTTCAGGCAAGAAAATGAAAAACTGTTTTTT. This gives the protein CSVFRQENEKLFF.

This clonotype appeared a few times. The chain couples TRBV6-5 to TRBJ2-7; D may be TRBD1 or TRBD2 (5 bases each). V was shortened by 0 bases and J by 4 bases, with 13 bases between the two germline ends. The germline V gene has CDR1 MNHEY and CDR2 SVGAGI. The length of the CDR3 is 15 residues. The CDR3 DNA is TGTGCCAGCAGTTACTCTTCCGGGGCGACGTACGAGCAGTACTTC. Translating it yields CASSYSSGATYEQYF.

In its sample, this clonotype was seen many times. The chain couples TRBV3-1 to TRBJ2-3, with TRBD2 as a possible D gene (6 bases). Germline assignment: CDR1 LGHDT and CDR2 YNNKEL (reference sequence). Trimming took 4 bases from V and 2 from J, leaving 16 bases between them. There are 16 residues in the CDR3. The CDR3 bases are TGTGCCAGCAGCCTCCTGGGTAGCGGTGCCACAGATACGCAGTATTTT. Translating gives CASSLLGSGATDTQYF.

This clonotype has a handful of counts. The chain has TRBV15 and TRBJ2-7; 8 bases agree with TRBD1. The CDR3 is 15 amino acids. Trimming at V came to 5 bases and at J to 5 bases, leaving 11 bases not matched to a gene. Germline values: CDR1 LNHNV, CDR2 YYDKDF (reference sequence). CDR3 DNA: TGTGCCACCAGCGGAATAGACAGGGGATGGAACGAGCAGTACTTC. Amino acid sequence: CATSGIDRGWNEQYF.

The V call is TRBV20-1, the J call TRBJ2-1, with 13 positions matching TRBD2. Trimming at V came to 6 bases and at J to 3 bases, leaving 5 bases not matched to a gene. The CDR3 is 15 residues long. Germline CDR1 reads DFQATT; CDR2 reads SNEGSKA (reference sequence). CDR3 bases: TGCAGTGCGGGGGGACTAGCGGGACACTACAATGAGCAGTTCTTC. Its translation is CSAGGLAGHYNEQFF.

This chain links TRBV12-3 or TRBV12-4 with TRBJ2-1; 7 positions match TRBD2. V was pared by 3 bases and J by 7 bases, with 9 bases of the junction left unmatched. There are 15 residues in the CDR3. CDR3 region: CASSFWAGVRNEQFF. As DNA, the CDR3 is TGTGCCAGCAGTTTCTGGGCGGGAGTACGGAATGAGCAGTTCTTC.

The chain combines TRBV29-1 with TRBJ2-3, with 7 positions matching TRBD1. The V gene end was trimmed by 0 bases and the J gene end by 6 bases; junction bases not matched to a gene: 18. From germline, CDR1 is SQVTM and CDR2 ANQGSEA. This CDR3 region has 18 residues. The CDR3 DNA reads TGCAGCGTTGAAGATCCCTTCGGGACAGCTCTCCCCATCGATACGCAGTATTTT. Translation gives CSVEDPFGTALPIDTQYF.

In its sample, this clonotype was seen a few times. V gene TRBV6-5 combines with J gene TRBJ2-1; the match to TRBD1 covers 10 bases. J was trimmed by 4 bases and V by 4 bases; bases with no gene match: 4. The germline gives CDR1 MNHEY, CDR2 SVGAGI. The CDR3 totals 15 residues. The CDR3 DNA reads TGTGCCAGCAGTTTAGGGACAGGGGCGTACAATGAGCAGTTCTTC. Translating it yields CASSLGTGAYNEQFF.

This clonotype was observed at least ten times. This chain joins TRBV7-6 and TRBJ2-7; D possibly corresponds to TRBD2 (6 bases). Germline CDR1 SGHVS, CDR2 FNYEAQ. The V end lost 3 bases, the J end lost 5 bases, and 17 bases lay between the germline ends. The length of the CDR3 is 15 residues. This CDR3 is CASSLVAGRTDEQYF. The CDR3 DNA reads TGTGCCAGCAGCTTGGTGGCGGGGCGGACGGACGAGCAGTACTTC.

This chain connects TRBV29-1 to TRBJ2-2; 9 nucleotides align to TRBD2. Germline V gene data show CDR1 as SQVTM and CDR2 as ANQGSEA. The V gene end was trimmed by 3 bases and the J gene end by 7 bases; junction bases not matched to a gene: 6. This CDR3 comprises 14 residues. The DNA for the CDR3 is TGCAGCGTTGAGCGGGAGGGCCCTGGCGGGGAGCTGTTTTTT. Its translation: CSVEREGPGGELFF.